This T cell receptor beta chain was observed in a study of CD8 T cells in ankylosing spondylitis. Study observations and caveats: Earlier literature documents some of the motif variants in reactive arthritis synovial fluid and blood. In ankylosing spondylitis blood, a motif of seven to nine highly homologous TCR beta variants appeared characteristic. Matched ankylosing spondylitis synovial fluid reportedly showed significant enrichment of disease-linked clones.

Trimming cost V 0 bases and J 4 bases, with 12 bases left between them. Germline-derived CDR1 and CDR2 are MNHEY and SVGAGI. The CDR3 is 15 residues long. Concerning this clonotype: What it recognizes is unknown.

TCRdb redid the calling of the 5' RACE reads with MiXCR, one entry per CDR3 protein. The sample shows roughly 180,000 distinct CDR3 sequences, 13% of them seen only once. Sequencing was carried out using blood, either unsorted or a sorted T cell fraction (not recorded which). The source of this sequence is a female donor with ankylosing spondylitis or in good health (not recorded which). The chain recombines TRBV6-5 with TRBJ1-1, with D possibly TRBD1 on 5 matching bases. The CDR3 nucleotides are TGTGCCAGCAGTTACTCGGCAGGGAGAGGCACTGAAGCTTTCTTT. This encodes CASSYSAGRGTEAFF.